This T cell receptor beta chain was retrieved from a study of T cell changes during pregnancy in multiple sclerosis. This CDR3 has 15 amino acids. Germline CDR1 reads MDHEN; CDR2 reads SYDVKM. Trimming left V 7 bases short and J 8 bases short, with 21 bases between. The assay was immunoSEQ multiplex PCR, and TCRdb's table has in-frame clones only and misses some. Of roughly 40,000 clones listed, over 85% are singletons. The chain combines TRBV28 with TRBJ2-1, with a weak D call TRBD2 (5 bases). This specimen consisted of CD4+ T cells from peripheral blood mononuclear cells, obtained in the first trimester of pregnancy. The source of this sequence is a female donor with multiple sclerosis, enrolled in a pregnancy study. The DNA of the CDR3 is TGTGCCAGCATCCTTAGTGCGGAGGCGAGCGATGAGCAGTTCTTC. It specifies CASILSAEASDEQFF.